This T cell receptor (beta chain) was identified during a study of T cell repertoires in cytomegalovirus infection. This clonotype was counted between two and nine times. Its cognate antigen is unknown. TCRdb re-called the reads through MiXCR, storing one row per CDR3 protein. This table holds tens of thousands of distinct CDR3 sequences, 20% found once. The sequence was obtained from a human donor in good health (CMV status not recorded). Some clones in this sample may be carry-over from other donors' samples. The sequences come from CD8+ T cells from cultured PBMCs, collected from culture after CMV antigen stimulation.

In DNA, the CDR3 is TGTGCCAGCAGCCAACATGCAGGGGGATACAATGAGCAGTTCTTC. Translating gives CASSQHAGGYNEQFF. V usage is TRBV4-2 and J usage is TRBJ2-1; TRBD1 aligns across 7 bases. V shed 2 bases, J shed 4 bases, and the junction held 5 bases outside the gene matches. This CDR3 spans 15 amino acids. Germline V gene data show CDR1 as LGHNA and CDR2 as YNFKEQ.